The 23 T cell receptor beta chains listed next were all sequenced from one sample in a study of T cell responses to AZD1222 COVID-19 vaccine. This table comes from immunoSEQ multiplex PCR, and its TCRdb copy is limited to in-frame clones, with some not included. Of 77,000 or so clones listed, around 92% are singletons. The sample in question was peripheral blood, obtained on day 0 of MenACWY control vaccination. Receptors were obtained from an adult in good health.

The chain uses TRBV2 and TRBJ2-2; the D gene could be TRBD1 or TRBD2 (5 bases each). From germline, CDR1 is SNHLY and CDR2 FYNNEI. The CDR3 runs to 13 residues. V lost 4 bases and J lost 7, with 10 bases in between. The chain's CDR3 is CASSGPRGGELFF. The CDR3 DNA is TGTGCCAGCAGTGGGCCGAGGGGCGGGGAGCTGTTTTTT. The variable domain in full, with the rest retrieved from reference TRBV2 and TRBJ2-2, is EPEVTQTPSHQVTQMGQEVILRCVPISNHLYFYWYRQILGQKVEFLVSFYNNEISEKSEIFDDQFSVERPDGSNFTLKIRSTKLEDSAMYFCASSGPRGGELFFGEGSRLTVL.

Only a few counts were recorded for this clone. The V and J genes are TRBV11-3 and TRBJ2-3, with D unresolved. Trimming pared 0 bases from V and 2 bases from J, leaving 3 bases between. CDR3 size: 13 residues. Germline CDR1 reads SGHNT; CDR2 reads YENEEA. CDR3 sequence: CASSLEDTDTQYF. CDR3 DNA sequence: TGTGCCAGCAGCTTAGAGGACACAGATACGCAGTATTTT.

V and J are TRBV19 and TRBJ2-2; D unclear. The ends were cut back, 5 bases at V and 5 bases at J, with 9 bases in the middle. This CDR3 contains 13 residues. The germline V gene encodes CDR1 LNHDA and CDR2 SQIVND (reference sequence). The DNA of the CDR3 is TGTGCCAGTAGTCCTCAGTGGACCGGGGAGCTGTTTTTT. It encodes CASSPQWTGELFF.

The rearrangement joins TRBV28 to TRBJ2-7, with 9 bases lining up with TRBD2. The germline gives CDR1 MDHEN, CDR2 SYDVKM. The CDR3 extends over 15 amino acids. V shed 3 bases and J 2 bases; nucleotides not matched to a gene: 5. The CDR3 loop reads CASSLGLATAYEQYF. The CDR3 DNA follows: TGTGCCAGCAGTTTGGGACTAGCAACGGCCTACGAGCAGTACTTC.

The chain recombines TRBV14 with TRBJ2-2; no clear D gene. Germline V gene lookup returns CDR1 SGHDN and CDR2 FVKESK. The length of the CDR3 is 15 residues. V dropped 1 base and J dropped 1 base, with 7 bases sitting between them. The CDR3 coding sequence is TGTGCCAGCAGCCAAGTGCCAGGGAACACCGGGGAGCTGTTTTTT. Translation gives CASSQVPGNTGELFF.

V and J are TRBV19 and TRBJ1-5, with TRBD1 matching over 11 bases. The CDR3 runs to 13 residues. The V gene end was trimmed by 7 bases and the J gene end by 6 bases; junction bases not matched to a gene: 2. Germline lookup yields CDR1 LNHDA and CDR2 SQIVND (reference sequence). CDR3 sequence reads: CASIGTGGQPQHF. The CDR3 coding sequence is TGTGCCAGTATCGGGACAGGGGGTCAGCCCCAGCATTTT.

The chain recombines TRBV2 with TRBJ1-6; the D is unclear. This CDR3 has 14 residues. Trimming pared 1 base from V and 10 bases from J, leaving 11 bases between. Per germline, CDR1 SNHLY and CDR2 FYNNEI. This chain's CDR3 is CASSEGEGRSPLHF. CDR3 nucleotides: TGTGCCAGCAGTGAAGGCGAAGGGCGGTCACCCCTCCACTTT.

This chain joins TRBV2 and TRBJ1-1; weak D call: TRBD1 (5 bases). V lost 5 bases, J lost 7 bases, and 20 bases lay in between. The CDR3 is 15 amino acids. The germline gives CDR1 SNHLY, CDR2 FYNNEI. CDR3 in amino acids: CASSPRDAGYSEAFF. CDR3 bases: TGTGCCAGCAGTCCACGGGACGCGGGTTATAGTGAAGCTTTCTTT.

The CDR3 loop reads CASSGQAANSPLHF. CDR3 coding DNA: TGTGCCAGCAGCGGACAGGCGGCAAATTCACCCCTCCACTTT. The genes are TRBV9 and TRBJ1-6, with D tentatively TRBD1 (6 bases). The CDR3 is made up of 14 amino acids. With 3 bases removed from V and 7 bases from J, the gap between germline ends came to 11 bases. The germline gives CDR1 SGDLS, CDR2 YYNGEE.

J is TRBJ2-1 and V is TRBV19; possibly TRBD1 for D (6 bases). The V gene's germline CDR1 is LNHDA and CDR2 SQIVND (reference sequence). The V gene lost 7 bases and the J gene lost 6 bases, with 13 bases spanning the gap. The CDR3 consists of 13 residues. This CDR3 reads CASKVVQGNEQFF. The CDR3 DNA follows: TGTGCCAGTAAGGTTGTACAGGGCAATGAGCAGTTCTTC.

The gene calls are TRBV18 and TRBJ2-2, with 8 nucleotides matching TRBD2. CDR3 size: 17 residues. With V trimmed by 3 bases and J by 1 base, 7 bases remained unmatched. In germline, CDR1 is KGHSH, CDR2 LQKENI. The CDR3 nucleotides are TGTGCCAGCTCACCCCTACTTAGCGGGGAGAACACCGGGGAGCTGTTTTTT. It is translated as CASSPLLSGENTGELFF.

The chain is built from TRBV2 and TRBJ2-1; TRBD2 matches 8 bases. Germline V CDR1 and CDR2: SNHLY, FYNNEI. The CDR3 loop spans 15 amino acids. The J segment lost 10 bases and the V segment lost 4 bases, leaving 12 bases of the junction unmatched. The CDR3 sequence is CASSGRGAGAREQFF. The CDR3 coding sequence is TGTGCCAGCAGTGGGCGGGGGGCAGGGGCCCGAGAGCAGTTCTTC.

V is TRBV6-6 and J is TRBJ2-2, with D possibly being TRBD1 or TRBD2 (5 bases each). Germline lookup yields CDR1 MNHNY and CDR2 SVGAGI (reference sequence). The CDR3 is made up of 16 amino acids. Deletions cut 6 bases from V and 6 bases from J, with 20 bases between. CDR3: CASSSRPGMGAGELFF. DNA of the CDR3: TGTGCCAGCAGCTCACGCCCAGGGATGGGGGCCGGGGAGCTGTTTTTT.

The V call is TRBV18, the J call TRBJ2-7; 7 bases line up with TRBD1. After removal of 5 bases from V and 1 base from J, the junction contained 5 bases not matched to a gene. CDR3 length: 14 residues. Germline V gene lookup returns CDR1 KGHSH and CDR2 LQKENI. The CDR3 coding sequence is TGTGCCAGCTCAGCCGACAGGGATTCCTACGAGCAGTACTTC. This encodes CASSADRDSYEQYF.

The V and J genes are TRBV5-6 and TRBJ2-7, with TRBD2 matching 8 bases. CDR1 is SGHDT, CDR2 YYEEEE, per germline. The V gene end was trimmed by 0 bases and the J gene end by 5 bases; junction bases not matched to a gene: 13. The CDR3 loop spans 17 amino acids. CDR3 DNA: TGTGCCAGCAGCTTGGGGAGCGGGAGAATCAAGAGCCACGAGCAGTACTTC. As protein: CASSLGSGRIKSHEQYF. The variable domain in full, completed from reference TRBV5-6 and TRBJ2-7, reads DAGVTQSPTHLIKTRGQQVTLRCSPKSGHDTVSWYQQALGQGPQFIFQYYEEEERQRGNFPDRFSGHQFPNYSSELNVNALLLGDSALYLCASSLGSGRIKSHEQYFGPGTRLTVT.

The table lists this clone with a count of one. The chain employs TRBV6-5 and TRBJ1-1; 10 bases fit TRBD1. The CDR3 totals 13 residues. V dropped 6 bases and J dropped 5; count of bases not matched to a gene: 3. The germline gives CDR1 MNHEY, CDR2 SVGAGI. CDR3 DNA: TGTGCCAGCAGGACAGGGGGCCCAACTGAAGCTTTCTTT. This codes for CASRTGGPTEAFF.

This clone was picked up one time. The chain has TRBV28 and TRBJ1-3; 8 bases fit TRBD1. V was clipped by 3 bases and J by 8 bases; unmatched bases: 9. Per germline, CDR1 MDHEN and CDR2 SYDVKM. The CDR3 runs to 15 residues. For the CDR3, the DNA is TGTGCCAGCAGTTTGGGACGACAGGGGAGGGACACCATATATTTT. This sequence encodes CASSLGRQGRDTIYF.

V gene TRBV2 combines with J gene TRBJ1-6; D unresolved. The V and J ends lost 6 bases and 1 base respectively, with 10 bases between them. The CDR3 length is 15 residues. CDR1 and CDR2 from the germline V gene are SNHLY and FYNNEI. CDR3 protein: CASRRVSSYNSPLHF. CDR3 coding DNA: TGTGCCAGCAGGCGGGTTTCATCCTATAATTCACCCCTCCACTTT.

CDR3: CASSLAGSNQETQYF. CDR3 bases: TGTGCCAGCAGCTTAGCCGGTAGTAACCAAGAGACCCAGTACTTC. The J gene is TRBJ2-5, the V gene TRBV7-7; D is uncertain. The CDR3 has 15 amino acids. Germline loops: CDR1 SSHAT, CDR2 FNYEAQ (reference sequence). Trimming shortened V by 0 bases and J by 0 bases, and 8 bases separated the two germline ends.

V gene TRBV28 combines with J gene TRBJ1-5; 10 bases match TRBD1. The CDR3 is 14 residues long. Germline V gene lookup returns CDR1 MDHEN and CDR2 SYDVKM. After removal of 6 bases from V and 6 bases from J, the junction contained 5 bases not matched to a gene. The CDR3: CASSRGQGFQPQHF. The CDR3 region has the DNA TGTGCCAGCAGCCGGGGACAGGGGTTTCAGCCCCAGCATTTT.

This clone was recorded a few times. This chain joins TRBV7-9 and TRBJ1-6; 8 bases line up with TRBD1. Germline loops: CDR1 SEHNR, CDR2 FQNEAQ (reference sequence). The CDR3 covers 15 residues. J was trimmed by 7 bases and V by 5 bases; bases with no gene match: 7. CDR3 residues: CASSRQTGGNSPLHF. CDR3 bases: TGTGCCAGCAGCCGCCAAACAGGGGGGAATTCACCCCTCCACTTT. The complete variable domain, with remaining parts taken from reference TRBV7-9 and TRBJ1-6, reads DTGVSQNPRHKITKRGQNVTFRCDPISEHNRLYWYRQTLGQGPEFLTYFQNEAQLEKSRLLSDRFSAERPKGSFSTLEIQRTEQGDSAMYLCASSRQTGGNSPLHFGNGTRLTVT.

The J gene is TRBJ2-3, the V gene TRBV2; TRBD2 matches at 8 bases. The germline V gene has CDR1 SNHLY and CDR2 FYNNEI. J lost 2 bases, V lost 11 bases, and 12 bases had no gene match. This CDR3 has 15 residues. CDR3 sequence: CAGTGGLGFTDTQYF. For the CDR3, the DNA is TGTGCCGGCACTGGGGGACTAGGGTTCACAGATACGCAGTATTTT.

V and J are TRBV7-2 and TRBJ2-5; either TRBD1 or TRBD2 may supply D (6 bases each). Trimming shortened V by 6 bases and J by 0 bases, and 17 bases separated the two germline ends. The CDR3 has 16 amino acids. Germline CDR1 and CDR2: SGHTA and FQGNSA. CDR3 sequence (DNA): TGTGCCAGCAGTCGTACCGGGGGCACTAACCAAGAGACCCAGTACTTC. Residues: CASSRTGGTNQETQYF.